This TCR beta chain emerged from a study of blood T cell repertoires in COVID-19. In this sample, this clone turned up a few times. With 4 bases clipped from V and 1 base from J, the junction kept 9 bases outside the gene matches. The CDR3 contains 18 residues. CDR1 is SGHNT, CDR2 YYREEE, per germline (reference sequence). In the study's own analysis: Amplifying reference gene primers gave estimates of nucleated cell counts. Here immunoSEQ multiplex PCR was the method, and the copy in TCRdb shows in-frame clones only, minus some. The V and J calls and clone size were taken over from that table, and D and trimming were inferred from the DNA. The sample consists of 130,000 to 150,000 clones, roughly 80% of them appearing once.

The chain recombines TRBV5-4 with TRBJ2-6, with 9 bases identical to TRBD1. The clonotype was recovered from a man aged 45 to 65 who had recovered from COVID-19. The sequenced sample was PBMCs or T cells enriched from blood (not recorded which). For the CDR3, the DNA is TGTGCCAGCAGCGATACAGGGGGCAGTCTTTCTGGGGCCAACGTCCTGACTTTC. Translation: CASSDTGGSLSGANVLTF.